This TCR beta chain was documented in a study of technical replicates of blood from several donors. CDR1 SGHKS and CDR2 YYEKEE come from the germline V gene (reference sequence). Between the trimmed V and J ends, which lost 0 bases and 0 bases, there was a span of 10 bases. This CDR3 region has 16 residues. Sequencing used immunoSEQ multiplex PCR; TCRdb keeps in-frame clones, though not all of them. The sample includes 100,000 or so clones, 96% of them seen just once. What was sequenced was T cells isolated from PBMCs. The TCR originated in a human donor in good health. The chain links TRBV5-5 to TRBJ1-5; D is perhaps TRBD1 (5 bases). The CDR3 loop reads CASSLADSYSNQPQHF. CDR3 nucleotides: TGTGCCAGCAGCTTGGCTGACAGTTATAGCAATCAGCCCCAGCATTTT.